This T cell receptor (beta chain) emerged from a study of technical replicates of blood from several donors. In this sample, this clone turned up once. Libraries were prepared by immunoSEQ multiplex PCR; TCRdb keeps only in-frame clonotypes and omits some of them. The sample carries 65,000 to 90,000 clones, 91% recorded once. The receptor comes from a human donor in good health. Source material: T cells isolated from PBMCs.

This CDR3 is CASRLRGETQYF. DNA for the CDR3: TGTGCCAGCAGACTCAGGGGAGAGACCCAGTACTTC. V is TRBV28 and J is TRBJ2-5; tentative D call: TRBD1 (6 bases). The V gene's germline CDR1 is MDHEN and CDR2 SYDVKM. The CDR3 totals 12 residues. Trimming pared 6 bases from V and 4 bases from J, leaving 9 bases between.